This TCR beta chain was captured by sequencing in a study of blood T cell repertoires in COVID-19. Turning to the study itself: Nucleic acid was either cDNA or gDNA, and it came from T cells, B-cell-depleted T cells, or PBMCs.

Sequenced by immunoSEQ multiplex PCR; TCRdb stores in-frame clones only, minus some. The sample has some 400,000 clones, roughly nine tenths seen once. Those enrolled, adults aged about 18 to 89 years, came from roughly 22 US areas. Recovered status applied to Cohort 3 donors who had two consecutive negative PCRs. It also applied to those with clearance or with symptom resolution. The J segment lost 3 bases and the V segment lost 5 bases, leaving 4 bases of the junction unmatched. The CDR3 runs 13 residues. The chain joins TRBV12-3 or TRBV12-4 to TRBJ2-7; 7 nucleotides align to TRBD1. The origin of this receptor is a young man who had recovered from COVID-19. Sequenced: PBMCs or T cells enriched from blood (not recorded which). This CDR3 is CASSPGQSYEQYF. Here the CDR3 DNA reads TGTGCCAGCAGTCCGGGACAGAGCTACGAGCAGTACTTC.